The text below deals with one T cell receptor beta chain. Its antigen is currently not known. The data derive from a study of monozygotic twins with inflammatory bowel disease (dated by TCRdb to about 2019). For the wider study: The complete study included around 30 monozygotic twin pairs: 19 IBD-discordant Danish pairs and nine German pairs, of which four were IBD-concordant and five were IBD-discordant. Within discordant pairs, disease-associated traits were sought mainly by comparing IBD patients with their genetically identical healthy co-twins. Each individual had, on average, about 151 000 unique TCRalpha sequences and 181 000 unique TCRbeta sequences available for analysis. What the study reported, not specific to this receptor: Concordant and discordant twins showed no difference in repertoire similarity, possibly because of limited statistical power. TCRbeta repertoire diversity, by inverse Simpson index, was decreased in IBD patients compared with their healthy co-twins. The analysis was unable to tell apart different T cell subtypes. Because patients were on differing immunosuppressive treatments, the repertoires may have picked up extra background noise and inter-individual variability. IBD patients shared fewer clonotypes with other individuals than healthy twins did, most markedly in patients showing signs of disease activity. No single strong signal or clonotype linked to IBD turned up in the results, so the idea that one exists was not supported.

From each donor, an approximately 2.7 ml peripheral blood sample was collected into PAXgene tubes and kept at -80 degrees C. Without T cell sorting, total RNA was isolated from whole blood using the PAXgene blood miRNA kit on an automated QIAcube. Peripheral blood from monozygotic twin pairs who were concordant or discordant for inflammatory bowel disease underwent deep TCRalpha and TCRbeta repertoire profiling using unique molecular barcoding. Smoking habits were recorded for all twin pairs, with individuals classified as current, former or never smokers. The germline V gene provides CDR1 SGHDN and CDR2 FVKESK. There are 13 amino acids in the CDR3, from cysteine to phenylalanine inclusive. Only the protein sequence is given. Library prep was done by 5' RACE. The input for every TCR library was 3,500 to 4,000 ng of total RNA. For each sample, cDNA synthesis with SMARTScribe reverse transcriptase was split into eight separate reactions. During cDNA synthesis, unique molecular identifiers containing a 6-nucleotide sample barcode were introduced by template switching. TCRalpha and TCRbeta cDNA was amplified by two nested PCRs of 16 and 9 cycles, with bead purification after each PCR. Before amplification, the cDNA was treated with uracil DNA-glycosylase and purified using the QIAquick PCR purification kit. In the second PCR, Illumina TruSeq-compatible adapters and sample-specific barcodes were added. TapeStation and Qubit were used to check library quality and concentration, and approximately 5.5 ng of each library went into the pool. Sequencing of pooled libraries was carried out on an Illumina HiSeq2500 single-index Rapid Run using 2 x 100 bp reads and custom sequencing primers. On the authors' methods: MiGEC version 1.2.6 was used for UMI-based consensus assembly, which corrected PCR and sequencing errors. MiXCR version 2.1.1 was used for V(D)J alignment, clonotype assembly and CDR3 extraction. Gene usage, clonotype sharing and MAIT/NKT TCR abundance were normalised by analysing the top 1000, 10 000 and 20 000 clonotypes per sample. Diversity was computed as the inverse Simpson index with the vegan R package after downsampling to 27 000 UMIs. Statistical testing used paired Mann-Whitney U tests on the discordant twin pairs and applied Benjamini-Hochberg correction for multiple testing. TCRdb reprocessed the reads and assigns one entry to each CDR3 protein sequence, leaving out DNA. TCRdb's processing, not the authors', yielded these V and J calls. The table of this sample itemizes 150,000 to 200,000 distinct CDR3 sequences. The ten top clones hold under 3.5% of the sample.

This clonotype was sampled from a human donor with ulcerative colitis or Crohn's disease, or a healthy co-twin of an affected twin (not recorded which). The material sequenced was blood. This chain joins TRBV14 to TRBJ2-2. The CDR3 loop reads CASSHMNTGELFF. When the CDR3 is completed using the reference TRBV14 and TRBJ2-2 genes on either side, the full variable domain is EAGVTQFPSHSVIEKGQTVTLRCDPISGHDNLYWYRRVMGKEIKFLLHFVKESKQDESGMPNNRFLAERTGGTYSTLKVQPAELEDSGVYFCASSHMNTGELFFGEGSRLTVL.